A single sample gave rise to the 27 T cell receptor beta chains below, sequenced in a study of blood T cell repertoires in COVID-19 (dated by TCRdb to the early 2020s). The protocol used for the library was the immunoSEQ multiplex PCR assay. Held by TCRdb, this immuneACCESS table contains in-frame sequences only and omits some clones. Under half of the omission traces to an unresolved V gene where checked; the cause of the rest is unknown. Counted in this sample were 120,000 to 150,000 clones; roughly four fifths of them appeared once. The ten largest clones take up approximately 1.4% of the sample. Sequenced: peripheral blood. The origin of the receptors is a human donor in a cohort sampled during active COVID-19.

The chain employs TRBV7-9 and TRBJ2-3; 10 bases are a match to TRBD2. CDR3 size: 18 residues. Germline V gene lookup returns CDR1 SEHNR and CDR2 FQNEAQ (reference sequence). The ends lost 5 bases at V and 0 bases at J; junction bases unmatched: 11. This CDR3 reads CASSRKVSGRLSTDTQYF. In DNA, the CDR3 is TGTGCCAGCAGCCGAAAGGTTAGCGGGAGGCTCAGCACAGATACGCAGTATTTT.

The chain combines TRBV7-8 with TRBJ1-2; 10 bases line up with TRBD1. Losses at the gene ends were 3 bases for V and 7 bases for J; bases not matched to a gene: 8. The CDR3 consists of 15 residues. Germline values: CDR1 SGHVS, CDR2 FQNEAQ. The CDR3 DNA is TGTGCCAGCAGCTTTATCTCGACAGGGGGCTCTGGCTACACCTTC. Translating it yields CASSFISTGGSGYTF.

The chain recombines TRBV6-5 with TRBJ1-4; possible D gene TRBD1, 5 bases. Deletions cut 2 bases from V and 8 bases from J, with 18 bases between. CDR1 is MNHEY and CDR2 is SVGAGI in the germline V gene. This CDR3 spans 16 amino acids. The CDR3 sequence is CASSYKLPGLREKLFF. CDR3 nucleotide sequence: TGTGCCAGCAGTTACAAACTTCCAGGGCTGAGAGAAAAACTGTTTTTT.

DNA of the CDR3: TGTGCCAGCAGTCAAGTGAGACAAGGGGCAGATACGCAGTATTTT. This translates into CASSQVRQGADTQYF. This rearrangement joins TRBV6-2 or TRBV6-3 to TRBJ2-3; D is perhaps TRBD1 (5 bases). Trimming shortened V by 5 bases and J by 4 bases, and 16 bases separated the two germline ends. The CDR3 totals 15 residues. Germline V gene data show CDR1 as MNHEY and CDR2 as SVGEGT.

This clone was seen a few times. The J gene is TRBJ2-2, the V gene TRBV11-2; 7 positions match TRBD2. Looked up from germline, CDR1 is SGHAT and CDR2 is FQNNGV. The CDR3 contains 16 residues. With 8 bases clipped from V and 7 bases from J, the junction kept 16 bases outside the gene matches. The CDR3, as DNA: TGTGCCAGCGGGAGGATATTGGCGGGAGAGGGCGGGGAGCTGTTTTTT. Its protein is CASGRILAGEGGELFF.

This clone was seen a handful of times. The gene calls are TRBV2 and TRBJ2-1; D is possibly TRBD2 (6 bases). Trimming took 6 bases from V and 9 from J, leaving 18 bases between them. The CDR3 extends over 14 amino acids. Germline CDR1 and CDR2: SNHLY and FYNNEI. The CDR3: CASSGGTRGGEQFF. DNA of the CDR3: TGTGCCAGCAGCGGCGGGACCCGGGGAGGTGAGCAGTTCTTC.

The V and J genes are TRBV12-5 and TRBJ2-1; the match to TRBD2 covers 10 bases. Germline V gene data show CDR1 as LGHNT and CDR2 as FRNRAP. Unmatched junction bases numbered 11, after V lost 4 bases and J lost 2 bases. The CDR3 is 18 amino acids. CDR3 in amino acids: CASGSRLASGSTYNEQFF. CDR3 DNA: TGTGCTAGTGGTTCGCGACTGGCTAGCGGGAGTACCTACAATGAGCAGTTCTTC. The full variable domain, in which reference TRBV12-5 and TRBJ2-1 provide the parts outside the CDR3, is DARVTQTPRHKVTEMGQEVTMRCQPILGHNTVFWYRQTMMQGLELLAYFRNRAPLDDSGMPKDRFSAEMPDATLATLKIQPSEPRDSAVYFCASGSRLASGSTYNEQFFGPGTRLTVL.

This CDR3 is CASNLLAGPSTDTQYF. In DNA, the CDR3 is TGTGCCAGCAACCTCTTAGCGGGACCTAGCACAGATACGCAGTATTTT. The chain carries TRBV7-8 and TRBJ2-3; 8 bases are a match to TRBD2. The V and J ends lost 7 bases and 0 bases, in that order; junction bases with no gene match: 9. The length of the CDR3 is 16 residues. In germline, CDR1 is SGHVS, CDR2 FQNEAQ.

This chain uses TRBV29-1 with TRBJ1-2; 12 bases agree with TRBD1. The germline V gene encodes CDR1 SQVTM and CDR2 ANQGSEA. Trimming took 7 bases from V and 7 from J; bases not matched to a gene: 13. CDR3 size: 15 residues. This CDR3 is CSDLGSGTGGVGYTF. CDR3 in DNA: TGCAGCGATCTGGGTTCCGGGACAGGGGGCGTTGGCTACACCTTC.

The CDR3 DNA reads as TGTGCCAGCAGCCCATGGCGGGAGAGTTGGTACGAGCAGTACTTC. It is translated as CASSPWRESWYEQYF. The rearrangement links TRBV9 to TRBJ2-7, with 7 bases matching TRBD2. Germline V gene sequence: CDR1 SGDLS, CDR2 YYNGEE. The junction had 11 bases not matched to a gene; V was cut back by 4 bases and J by 4 bases. CDR3 length equals 15 residues. Looking up the rest from reference TRBV9 and TRBJ2-7 gives the full variable domain: DSGVTQTPKHLITATGQRVTLRCSPRSGDLSVYWYQQSLDQGLQFLIQYYNGEERAKGNILERFSAQQFPDLHSELNLSSLELGDSALYFCASSPWRESWYEQYFGPGTRLTVT.

The chain uses TRBV28 and TRBJ1-6, with 8 bases matching TRBD1. Germline V gene sequence: CDR1 MDHEN, CDR2 SYDVKM. The CDR3 spans 15 residues. V trimming: 10 bases; J trimming: 6 bases; junction bases outside the gene matches: 11. This CDR3 reads CATKRDRLINSPLHF. In DNA, the CDR3 is TGTGCCACTAAACGGGACAGGCTAATTAATTCACCCCTCCACTTT.

The rearrangement joins TRBV4-2 to TRBJ1-2; possible D gene TRBD1, 5 bases. V dropped 4 bases and J dropped 4 bases, with 16 bases sitting between them. The CDR3 has 15 residues. Germline V gene sequence: CDR1 LGHNA, CDR2 YNFKEQ. For the CDR3, the DNA is TGTGCCAGCAGCCGGCCAGGGAGGGAACTCTATGGCTACACCTTC. Translating gives CASSRPGRELYGYTF.

The rearrangement joins TRBV29-1 to TRBJ2-7, with D unclear. The CDR3 loop spans 13 amino acids. Deletions cut 0 bases from V and 6 bases from J, with 12 bases between. Germline V lookup: CDR1 SQVTM, CDR2 ANQGSEA. The CDR3 DNA is TGCAGCGTTGAAGATAGATCGTCTCGCGAGCAGTACTTC. It is translated as CSVEDRSSREQYF.

In its sample, this clone was seen a few times. The chain joins TRBV28 to TRBJ2-2, with TRBD1 matching over 9 bases. The J segment lost 7 bases and the V segment lost 9 bases, leaving 9 bases of the junction unmatched. This CDR3 comprises 14 residues. Germline V gene lookup returns CDR1 MDHEN and CDR2 SYDVKM. The DNA for the CDR3 is TGTGCCAGTCTAGTGGGACAGGGTAACGGGGAGCTGTTTTTT. Translating gives CASLVGQGNGELFF. Variable domain in full (rest from reference TRBV28 and TRBJ2-2): DVKVTQSSRYLVKRTGEKVFLECVQDMDHENMFWYRQDPGLGLRLIYFSYDVKMKEKGDIPEGYSVSREKKERFSLILESASTNQTSMYLCASLVGQGNGELFFGEGSRLTVL.

The chain recombines TRBV15 with TRBJ1-2; 7 bases line up with TRBD1. V shed 5 bases, J shed 8 bases, and the junction held 5 bases outside the gene matches. The CDR3 has 12 residues. The germline CDR1 and CDR2 sequences are LNHNV and YYDKDF (reference sequence). In DNA, the CDR3 is TGTGCCACCAGCCCGCGCAGGGGGGGCTACACCTTC. The encoded protein is CATSPRRGGYTF.

This clone appeared a single time. This chain connects TRBV7-2 to TRBJ1-4; a weak D match, TRBD1 (6 bases). With 5 bases removed from V and 5 bases from J, the gap between germline ends came to 24 bases. The CDR3 is 18 residues long. Per germline, CDR1 SGHTA and CDR2 FQGNSA. Here the CDR3 reads CASSATGGALDRNEKLFF. CDR3 coding DNA: TGTGCCAGCAGCGCCACTGGGGGGGCTCTAGATCGGAATGAAAAACTGTTTTTT.

The chain joins TRBV7-9 to TRBJ1-1; TRBD1 might be the D (5 bases). The V end lost 7 bases, the J end lost 4 bases, and 19 bases lay between the germline ends. The CDR3 sequence is 15 residues long. Germline V gives CDR1 SEHNR, CDR2 FQNEAQ (reference sequence). The CDR3 sequence is CASTAGGAFGTEAFF. The CDR3 DNA sequence: TGTGCCAGCACCGCGGGCGGGGCGTTCGGCACTGAAGCTTTCTTT.

This chain links TRBV7-2 with TRBJ1-1; no firm D call. The V gene lost 0 bases and the J gene lost 1 base, with 6 bases spanning the gap. The CDR3 length is 14 residues. Germline CDR1 SGHTA, CDR2 FQGNSA. The CDR3 sequence is CASSLAGGNTEAFF. CDR3 nucleotides: TGTGCCAGCAGCTTAGCAGGCGGGAACACTGAAGCTTTCTTT.

This clone came up once. For the CDR3, the DNA is TGTGCCAGCAGTCAAGGACAGGAGACCTACAATGAGCAGTTCTTC. It is translated as CASSQGQETYNEQFF. The chain couples TRBV28 to TRBJ2-1; TRBD1 aligns across 7 bases. With V trimmed by 5 bases and J by 2 bases, 6 bases remained unmatched. The length of the CDR3 is 15 residues. In germline, CDR1 is MDHEN, CDR2 SYDVKM.

The chain uses TRBV5-1 and TRBJ2-2, with D tentatively TRBD2 (6 bases). The CDR3 has 16 residues. Trimming took off 0 bases at V and 6 bases at J, with 15 bases between the two ends. Germline assignment: CDR1 SGHRS and CDR2 YFSETQ. The CDR3 region is CASSLDGGGPPGELFF. The CDR3 bases are TGCGCCAGCAGCTTGGATGGGGGAGGCCCCCCCGGGGAGCTGTTTTTT.

This chain links TRBV5-1 with TRBJ1-1; 8 nucleotides line up with TRBD1. Germline CDR1 and CDR2: SGHRS and YFSETQ. The V and J ends lost 1 base and 1 base, in that order; junction bases with no gene match: 6. The CDR3 has 16 residues. The CDR3 coding sequence is TGCGCCAGCAGCTTGACCACAGGGGGTGCGAACACTGAAGCTTTCTTT. Translated, it gives CASSLTTGGANTEAFF.

The chain carries TRBV18 and TRBJ2-3, with D maybe TRBD1 (6 bases). V lost 3 bases to trimming and J lost 0 bases, with 13 bases between them. Germline V gene sequence: CDR1 KGHSH, CDR2 LQKENI. This CDR3 contains 16 residues. CDR3 region: CASSPGQMISTDTQYF. CDR3 DNA sequence: TGTGCCAGCTCACCTGGACAGATGATTAGCACAGATACGCAGTATTTT.

The chain couples TRBV21-1 to TRBJ1-1. TRBV21-1 counts as a pseudogene. The CDR3 covers 11 residues. For the CDR3, the DNA is TGCTACCACCCGGCGGACACTGAAGCTTTCTTT. The encoded protein is CYHPADTEAFF.

The genes are TRBV5-5 and TRBJ1-1, with D unclear. Germline V gene data show CDR1 as SGHKS and CDR2 as YYEKEE (reference sequence). V was cut by 5 bases and J by 2 bases, with 13 bases left in between. CDR3 size: 14 residues. The CDR3 loop reads CASSPPPGNTEAFF. DNA for the CDR3: TGTGCCAGCAGTCCCCCCCCAGGCAACACTGAAGCTTTCTTT.

The chain couples TRBV28 to TRBJ2-7; possibly TRBD1 for D (5 bases). CDR1 and CDR2 (germline): MDHEN, SYDVKM. The length of the CDR3 is 15 residues. Trimming took off 6 bases at V and 1 base at J, with 16 bases between the two ends. In DNA form, the CDR3 reads TGTGCCAGCAGCCTACTACCCCAGGGTTCCTACGAGCAGTACTTC. Translating gives CASSLLPQGSYEQYF.

The V call is TRBV2, the J call TRBJ2-5; D not certain. This CDR3 contains 12 residues. CDR1 is SNHLY and CDR2 is FYNNEI in the germline V gene. V lost 4 bases, J lost 7 bases, and 10 bases lay in between. Written as DNA, the CDR3 is TGTGCCAGCAGTGGGGCCCTTGGGACCCAGTACTTC. It translates to CASSGALGTQYF.

This sequence joins TRBV7-3 and TRBJ2-7; 10 bases fit TRBD1. CDR1 and CDR2 from the germline V gene are SGHTA and FQGTGA. Losses at the gene ends were 1 base for V and 2 bases for J; bases not matched to a gene: 17. The CDR3 is 20 residues long. CDR3 sequence reads: CASSLRRLPGTGAGAYEQYF. The CDR3 nucleotides are TGTGCCAGCAGCTTAAGGAGACTCCCCGGGACAGGGGCCGGGGCCTACGAGCAGTACTTC.